Presented here are 20 T cell receptor beta chains from one specimen sequenced in a study of preoperative IRX-2 immunotherapy in early breast cancer. TCRdb keeps only in-frame clones here, not all; method: immunoSEQ multiplex PCR. The data hold tens of thousands of clones, with roughly 89% observed a single time. Treatment noted: preoperative locoregional IRX-2 cytokine immunotherapy. The sample consisted of tumor tissue, taken after IRX-2 immunotherapy. Receptors originate from a human donor with breast cancer.

This sequence joins TRBV11-3 and TRBJ1-2; TRBD1 agrees at 10 bases. The trim removed 3 bases at V and 6 bases at J, leaving 7 bases unmatched. Germline V gives CDR1 SGHNT, CDR2 YENEEA. This CDR3 contains 15 residues. The CDR3: CASSLGQGFLHGYTF. The CDR3 coding sequence is TGTGCCAGCAGCTTGGGACAGGGGTTCCTGCATGGCTACACCTTC.

This rearrangement joins TRBV29-1 to TRBJ1-2, with D uncertain. V shed 7 bases and J shed 6 bases, with 21 bases lying between them. The CDR3 totals 14 residues. Germline V CDR1 and CDR2: SQVTM, ANQGSEA. The CDR3 nucleotides read TGCAGCGCCTCGCTATCGGCCGGCGGGGATGGCTACACCTTC. Translation gives CSASLSAGGDGYTF.

The chain joins TRBV19 to TRBJ2-2; maybe TRBD1 (5 bases). Germline V CDR1 and CDR2: LNHDA, SQIVND (reference sequence). V lost 3 bases, J lost 7 bases, and 12 bases lay in between. The length of the CDR3 is 14 residues. The CDR3 DNA reads TGTGCCAGTAGTATGATACAGGTTGGCGGGGAGCTGTTTTTT. Its translation: CASSMIQVGGELFF.

The rearrangement uses TRBV30 and TRBJ1-5; D call uncertain. Germline assignment: CDR1 GTSNPN and CDR2 SVGIG (reference sequence). V gave up 0 bases and J gave up 2 bases, with 14 bases separating them. The CDR3 totals 16 residues. CDR3 residues: CAWSVHWETGNQPQHF. The CDR3 coding sequence is TGTGCCTGGAGTGTACACTGGGAGACGGGCAATCAGCCCCAGCATTTT.

The CDR3 loop reads CASSLGRQSRGGYTF. The CDR3 nucleotides read TGTGCCAGCAGCTTAGGGAGACAGTCGAGGGGCGGCTACACCTTC. V gene TRBV11-3 combines with J gene TRBJ1-2, with D maybe TRBD1 (5 bases). The CDR3 covers 15 residues. V was cut by 1 base and J by 8 bases, with 17 bases left in between. Germline CDR1 and CDR2: SGHNT and YENEEA. The full variable domain, rest sourced from reference TRBV11-3 and TRBJ1-2, is EAGVVQSPRYKIIEKKQPVAFWCNPISGHNTLYWYLQNLGQGPELLIRYENEEAVDDSQLPKDRFSAERLKGVDSTLKIQPAELGDSAVYLCASSLGRQSRGGYTFGSGTRLTVV.

This clone was detected only once. The chain is built from TRBV18 and TRBJ1-1; no clear D gene. Germline lookup yields CDR1 KGHSH and CDR2 LQKENI. The length of the CDR3 is 13 residues. Between the trimmed V and J ends, which lost 2 bases and 6 bases, there was a span of 10 bases. CDR3 protein: CASSPREAAEAFF. CDR3 sequence (DNA): TGTGCCAGCTCACCAAGGGAAGCCGCTGAAGCTTTCTTT.

The chain joins TRBV29-1 to TRBJ2-5, with D unresolved. The germline V and J ends were trimmed by 4 bases and 5 bases, with 11 bases remaining between them. The CDR3 has 12 amino acids. The V gene's germline CDR1 is SQVTM and CDR2 ANQGSEA. CDR3 in amino acids: CSVVVVVETQYF. CDR3 DNA sequence: TGCAGCGTTGTCGTTGTAGTGGAGACCCAGTACTTC.

The chain recombines TRBV19 with TRBJ2-5; TRBD2 agrees at 11 bases. The CDR3 sequence is 14 residues long. V trimming: 6 bases; J trimming: 5 bases; junction bases outside the gene matches: 5. Germline V gene sequence: CDR1 LNHDA, CDR2 SQIVND (reference sequence). In DNA, the CDR3 is TGTGCCAGTAGCGCTAGCGGGAGGTATGAGACCCAGTACTTC. Translation gives CASSASGRYETQYF.

The rearrangement joins TRBV19 to TRBJ2-3; possibly TRBD1 or TRBD2 for D (7 bases each). Germline V gives CDR1 LNHDA, CDR2 SQIVND (reference sequence). V gave up 0 bases and J gave up 14 bases, with 27 bases separating them. The CDR3 spans 17 residues. Here the CDR3 DNA reads TGTGCCAGTAGTATAGACGGGGGGACAGATCCGCCCGCCAGGCGGTATTTT. Its translation is CASSIDGGTDPPARRYF.

The J gene is TRBJ2-1, the V gene TRBV7-7; no clear D. The V end was cut by 4 bases, the J end by 0 bases, with 13 bases between. CDR1 is SSHAT, CDR2 FNYEAQ, per germline (reference sequence). CDR3 size: 16 residues. Here the CDR3 DNA reads TGTGCCAGCAGCTACCGGATGGCGAGCTCCTACAATGAGCAGTTCTTC. It codes for CASSYRMASSYNEQFF.

DNA of the CDR3: TGTGCCAGCAGCCATTGGGCCGAGGGGCGCAACACCGGGGAGCTGTTTTTT. As protein: CASSHWAEGRNTGELFF. V and J are TRBV14 and TRBJ2-2; D tentatively reads TRBD1 or TRBD2 (5 bases each). The ends were cut back, 3 bases at V and 2 bases at J, with 16 bases in the middle. The CDR3 loop spans 17 amino acids. The germline V gene has CDR1 SGHDN and CDR2 FVKESK.

The chain combines TRBV23-1 with TRBJ2-2; maybe TRBD1 (6 bases). TRBV23-1 is assigned to the ORF class and has an uncertain function. The CDR3 loop spans 15 amino acids. V gave up 6 bases and J gave up 5 bases, with 16 bases separating them. In DNA, the CDR3 is TGCGCCAGCAGCTTGGTATGGCAGGGGACCGGGGAGCTGTTTTTT. Amino acid sequence: CASSLVWQGTGELFF.

CDR3 coding DNA: TGTGCCAGCAAAAACCCCGGGAACACTGAAGCTTTCTTT. Translating it yields CASKNPGNTEAFF. This chain joins TRBV6-8 and TRBJ1-1, with D uncertain. This CDR3 region has 13 residues. Trimming removed 7 bases at V and 1 base at J, with 10 bases between. Germline V CDR1 and CDR2: MNHGY, SAAAGT.

This clone was seen only once. The chain links TRBV28 to TRBJ1-4, with D unclear. Germline CDR1 is MDHEN and CDR2 is SYDVKM. This CDR3 spans 12 amino acids. With 3 bases removed from V and 7 bases from J, the gap between germline ends came to 6 bases. CDR3 coding DNA: TGTGCCAGCAGTTTCCTGGGTGAAAAACTGTTTTTT. This gives the protein CASSFLGEKLFF. The full variable domain, its missing parts supplied by reference TRBV28 and TRBJ1-4, is DVKVTQSSRYLVKRTGEKVFLECVQDMDHENMFWYRQDPGLGLRLIYFSYDVKMKEKGDIPEGYSVSREKKERFSLILESASTNQTSMYLCASSFLGEKLFFGSGTQLSVL.

The CDR3, as DNA: TGTGCCAGCAGTAGGGGGACAGGGGCTTATAGCAATCAGCCCCAGCATTTT. This translates into CASSRGTGAYSNQPQHF. The chain uses TRBV6-8 and TRBJ1-5; 10 bases align to TRBD1. Trimming took 5 bases from V and 0 from J; bases not matched to a gene: 7. Looked up from germline, CDR1 is MNHGY and CDR2 is SAAAGT. This CDR3 has 17 amino acids.

This clone was seen just once. The chain recombines TRBV23-1 with TRBJ2-3, with D hard to call. TRBV23-1 is an ORF for which the function is uncertain. The CDR3 extends over 13 amino acids. V lost 6 bases to trimming and J lost 4 bases, with 11 bases between them. Here the CDR3 DNA reads TGCGCCAGCAGCCGCCCCGGTGCAGATACGCAGTATTTT. Protein: CASSRPGADTQYF.

The CDR3 DNA is TGTGCCAGCAGTTACTCGGAAGGCGCTGGCTACACCTTC. This translates into CASSYSEGAGYTF. The genes are TRBV6-8 and TRBJ1-2, with D unresolved. V shed 0 bases and J shed 7 bases, with 9 bases lying between them. The germline V gene encodes CDR1 MNHGY and CDR2 SAAAGT. CDR3 length equals 13 residues.

The chain has TRBV15 and TRBJ1-3; D remains ambiguous. V was trimmed by 3 bases and J by 0 bases, leaving 9 bases between them. CDR3 length: 15 residues. CDR1 is LNHNV, CDR2 YYDKDF, per germline (reference sequence). This CDR3 is CATSRTAYSGNTIYF. In DNA, the CDR3 is TGTGCCACCAGCAGGACGGCGTACTCTGGAAACACCATATATTTT.

The gene calls are TRBV5-1 and TRBJ2-7; D may be TRBD1 (5 bases). The CDR3 runs 15 residues. V lost 0 bases to trimming and J lost 2 bases, with 12 bases between them. Germline-derived CDR1 and CDR2 are SGHRS and YFSETQ. CDR3 loop: CASSLAILGAYEQYF. The CDR3 region has the DNA TGCGCCAGCAGCTTGGCCATTTTAGGGGCCTACGAGCAGTACTTC.

The rearrangement links TRBV18 to TRBJ1-2, with D tentatively TRBD1 (5 bases). V was shortened by 3 bases and J by 0 bases, with 14 bases between the two germline ends. The germline V gene has CDR1 KGHSH and CDR2 LQKENI. The CDR3 covers 16 residues. CDR3 nucleotides: TGTGCCAGCTCACCCCCGGGGGAGAAAGCTAACTATGGCTACACCTTC. This sequence encodes CASSPPGEKANYGYTF.